These T cell receptor beta chains were read from a single sample in a study of cytomegalovirus exposure and HLA in healthy donors. Some clones are missing from TCRdb's copy, which holds only in-frame ones; the method was immunoSEQ multiplex PCR. This sample has about 160,000 clones; about 75% occur once, and the top ten carry 2.5% to 3%. The sequenced material came from PBMCs. The receptors shown here come from a woman between 45 and 60 years old in good health and CMV-seropositive. Both conserved end residues are part of each CDR3. D genes are given only for firm matches. A row's size may be missing; if present it is once, few, many or a size class.

>TRBD1|TRBJ1-1|.|16|TRBV7-9
TGTGCCAGCAGCGGTTGGACAGGGCTCACGTCCACTGAAGCTTTCTTT
CASSGWTGLTSTEAFF
>.|TRBJ2-1|once|12|TRBV4-2
TGTGCCAGCAGCCAAGATGCGAATGAGCAGTTCTTC
CASSQDANEQFF
>.|TRBJ1-4|.|16|TRBV7-9
TGTGCCAGCAGCTTGGGGGGGGTATCAACTAATGAAAAACTGTTTTTT
CASSLGGVSTNEKLFF
>.|TRBJ2-1|.|13|TRBV7-3
TGTGCCAGCAGCTTAATTTCGGGAAATGGGCAGTTCTTC
CASSLISGNGQFF
>TRBD1|TRBJ1-1|few|13|TRBV5-4
TGTGCCAGCAGCACCGACAGGGTGGGTGAAGCTTTCTTT
CASSTDRVGEAFF
>TRBD1|TRBJ1-4|.|14|TRBV7-7
TGTGCCAGCAGCTCCGGGACAGGGAATGAAAAACTGTTTTTT
CASSSGTGNEKLFF
>TRBD2|TRBJ2-7|few|14|TRBV6-1
TGTGCCAGCAGTGCACCCATCGGGGGGTACGAGCAGTACTTC
CASSAPIGGYEQYF
>TRBD1|TRBJ1-4|.|15|TRBV7-9
TGTGCCAGCAGCTTAGTACAGGGGGCTAATGAAAAACTGTTTTTT
CASSLVQGANEKLFF
>TRBD1|TRBJ1-2|.|13|TRBV6-5
TGTGCCAGCAGTTACCAGGGGACAGGTGGCTACACCTTC
CASSYQGTGGYTF
>.|TRBJ1-5|once|14|TRBV10-3
TGTGCCATCAGTGGGACACTTAGCAATCAGCCCCAGCATTTT
CAISGTLSNQPQHF
>TRBD1|TRBJ1-1|many|15|TRBV6-5
TGTGCCAGCAGTTACTCTTCAGGGGGGAACACTGAAGCTTTCTTT
CASSYSSGGNTEAFF
>.|TRBJ1-2|.|14|TRBV5-4
TGTGCCAGCAGCCCAAAGAGACAGGACCTGGGCTACACCTTC
CASSPKRQDLGYTF
>.|TRBJ2-7|.|13|TRBV2
TGTGTCGGGAGTAGGGGCCGAACCTACGAGCAGTACTTC
CVGSRGRTYEQYF
>TRBD2|TRBJ2-1|few|16|TRBV18
TGTGCCAGCTCATCAACAGGAGCGGGGACCTACAATGAGCAGTTCTTC
CASSSTGAGTYNEQFF
>TRBD1|TRBJ1-1|.|15|TRBV29-1
TGCAGCGCCAGCACGACAGGGGAATATTTCGCTGAAGCTTTCTTT
CSASTTGEYFAEAFF
>TRBD1|TRBJ2-3|.|17|TRBV5-1
TGCGCCAGCAGCTTGGGACAGGGGGTTGGGACATGGGATACGCAGTATTTT
CASSLGQGVGTWDTQYF
>.|TRBJ1-1|.|15|TRBV5-1
TGCGCCAGCAGCTCATTGGGGGGGCAGGGCACTGAAGCTTTCTTT
CASSSLGGQGTEAFF
>TRBD1|TRBJ2-5|few|14|TRBV5-1
TGCGCCAGCAGCGGGACAGGGGATCAAGAGACCCAGTACTTC
CASSGTGDQETQYF
>TRBD1|TRBJ1-1|.|13|TRBV29-1
TGCAGCGCTGGGACAGGGAGGAACACTGAAGCTTTCTTT
CSAGTGRNTEAFF
>TRBD1|TRBJ1-2|few|13|TRBV7-2
TGTGCCAGCAGCCCCGGGACAGCCTATGGCTACACCTTC
CASSPGTAYGYTF
>.|TRBJ2-3|.|12|TRBV29-1
TGCAGAGTTGAATGGGCCCCCGATACGCAGTATTTT
CRVEWAPDTQYF
>.|TRBJ1-2|few|12|TRBV25-1
TGTGCCAGCAGTGGACAGAACTATGGCTACACCTTC
CASSGQNYGYTF
>.|TRBJ1-5|few|16|TRBV19
TGTGCCAGTAGTATGGGGGGGCCAGGTGGCAATCAGCCCCAGCATTTT
CASSMGGPGGNQPQHF
>.|TRBJ2-7|.|16|TRBV6-1
TGTGCCAGCAGTGAATGGGGTGTTAGCGACTCCTACGAGCAGTACTTC
CASSEWGVSDSYEQYF
>TRBD2|TRBJ2-5|.|15|TRBV10-2
TGCGCCAGCAGGATCCGGGAGGCCGAGAAAGAGACCCAGTACTTC
CASRIREAEKETQYF
>.|TRBJ1-2|.|13|TRBV5-1
TGCGCCAGCAGCGAACAGAGCCGCTATGGCTACACCTTC
CASSEQSRYGYTF
>.|TRBJ2-7|.|13|TRBV15
TGTGCCACCAGCCCTCAAAACAGGAACGAGCAGTACTTC
CATSPQNRNEQYF
>.|TRBJ1-1|.|14|TRBV7-9
TGTGCCAGCAGCTTTGGACAGACGAACACTGAAGCTTTCTTT
CASSFGQTNTEAFF
>TRBD1|TRBJ2-2|.|14|TRBV6-1
TGTGCCAGCAGGGGACAGGGACACACCGGGGAGCTGTTTTTT
CASRGQGHTGELFF
>.|TRBJ2-1|few|15|TRBV10-3
TGTGCCATCAGGGGAGACCGGCAATTGGGGGGAGAGCAGTTCTTC
CAIRGDRQLGGEQFF
>TRBD1|TRBJ1-1|.|15|TRBV2
TGTGCCAGCAGTGGGACAGGGGGCCCATACACTGAAGCTTTCTTT
CASSGTGGPYTEAFF
>TRBD1|TRBJ2-6|.|18|TRBV5-1
TGCGCCAGCAGCACCGCTGACAGGGGACGCTCTGGGGCCAACGTCCTGACTTTC
CASSTADRGRSGANVLTF
>.|TRBJ2-1|.|16|TRBV9
TGTGCCAGCAGCCCCACGCTCAACTTACTAGGGAGTGAGCAGTTCTTC
CASSPTLNLLGSEQFF
>.|TRBJ2-7|.|13|TRBV5-6
TGTGCCAGCAGCGGGGACACACGCTACGAGCAGTACTTC
CASSGDTRYEQYF
>TRBD2|TRBJ2-3|.|15|TRBV6-1
TGTGCCAGCAGGAATGGGGCGGGGGGCACAGATACGCAGTATTTT
CASRNGAGGTDTQYF
>TRBD1|TRBJ1-1|.|17|TRBV5-1
TGCGCCAGCAGCTCGTCTTCCTCGGGACAGGGTAGCGCTGAAGCTTTCTTT
CASSSSSSGQGSAEAFF
>TRBD1|TRBJ2-6|few|16|TRBV27
TGTGCCAGCAGTTTGCAAACAGGGGCTGGGGCCAACGTCCTGACTTTC
CASSLQTGAGANVLTF
>.|TRBJ1-2|.|16|TRBV6-1
TGTGCCAGCAGTGAAAAATATCGTGGAGGGGAAGAAGGCTACACCTTC
CASSEKYRGGEEGYTF
>.|TRBJ1-1|once|17|TRBV4-1
TGCGCCAGCAGCCAAGATTGGGCAGGGAGGATGAACACTGAAGCTTTCTTT
CASSQDWAGRMNTEAFF
>.|TRBJ1-2|.|13|TRBV25-1
TGTGCCAGCAGTGATGGAGGGTTGGATGGCTACACCTTC
CASSDGGLDGYTF
>.|TRBJ2-1|.|14|TRBV19
TGTGCCAGTATTGGGGGCCACAATGACAATGAGCAGTTCTTC
CASIGGHNDNEQFF
>.|TRBJ2-1|.|15|TRBV7-8
TGTGCCAGCAGCTGGGGACAAAGCTCCTACAATGAGCAGTTCTTC
CASSWGQSSYNEQFF
>TRBD2|TRBJ2-2|once|19|TRBV7-9
TGTGCCAGCAACGACGATCGACTAGCCCTCAATGACAACACCGGGGAGCTGTTTTTT
CASNDDRLALNDNTGELFF
>.|TRBJ2-1|once|15|TRBV7-2
TGTGCCAGCAGCTTAAGGTACGACTCTAGCTGTGAGCAGTTCTTC
CASSLRYDSSCEQFF
>.|TRBJ1-3|.|16|TRBV25-1
TGTGCCAGCAGTGACGAGGAAAAACGGTCTGGAAACACCATATATTTT
CASSDEEKRSGNTIYF
>TRBD1|TRBJ1-1|.|17|TRBV29-1
TGCAGCGTTGAGATAAGCCGGGACAGGGGAGGAAAAACTGAAGCTTTCTTT
CSVEISRDRGGKTEAFF
>TRBD2|TRBJ2-3|few|16|TRBV9
TGTGCCAGCAGCGTAGGGGGGGCGGGGGGGAGAGATACGCAGTATTTT
CASSVGGAGGRDTQYF
>.|TRBJ1-2|.|16|TRBV6-5
TGTGCCAGCAGTTACGGTCGGGGGGCAGGTATCTATGGCTACACCTTC
CASSYGRGAGIYGYTF
>.|TRBJ2-7|.|17|TRBV11-2
TGTGCCAGCAGTCCCGGGGTCAGGTTCCCCCTCATGGACGAGCAGTACTTC
CASSPGVRFPLMDEQYF
>.|TRBJ1-6|once|15|TRBV19
TGTGCCAGTAAGTTCGGGAACTCCTATAATTCACCCCTCCACTTT
CASKFGNSYNSPLHF
>TRBD2|TRBJ2-5|.|13|TRBV5-4
TGTGCCAGCAGCACAGGGACTAGAGAGACCCAGTACTTC
CASSTGTRETQYF
>.|TRBJ2-2|.|14|TRBV21-1
TGTGCCAGCAGACTTTACAGGGGGCCCGGGGAGCTGTTTTTT
CASRLYRGPGELFF
>TRBD1|TRBJ1-1|.|15|TRBV15
TGTGCCACCAGCGTGGGGACAGGAAGGAACACTGAAGCTTTCTTT
CATSVGTGRNTEAFF
>TRBD2|TRBJ2-3|.|18|TRBV4-1
TGCGCCAGCAGCCAAGGCACCGGGACTAGCGGCCTCACAGATACGCAGTATTTT
CASSQGTGTSGLTDTQYF
>.|TRBJ2-7|.|14|TRBV27
TGTGCCAGCAGGGATACAGGACTATACTACGAGCAGTACTTC
CASRDTGLYYEQYF
>TRBD1|TRBJ1-5|.|13|TRBV6-5
TGTGCCAGCAGTCCAGGGGGCGGTCAGCCCCAGCATTTT
CASSPGGGQPQHF
>TRBD2|TRBJ2-7|once|15|TRBV6-5
TGTGCCAGCAGTGTACAAGCGGGGGGTTTGTACGAGCAGTACTTC
CASSVQAGGLYEQYF
>TRBD1|TRBJ1-1|.|16|TRBV4-1
TGCGCCAGCAGCCCCGGGACAGGGGGCCGAGGCACTGAAGCTTTCTTT
CASSPGTGGRGTEAFF
>.|TRBJ2-5|once|15|TRBV21-1
TGTGCCAGCAGCAAACCCTACAGGGGGCAAGAGACCCAGTACTTC
CASSKPYRGQETQYF